Presented here are 4 T cell receptor beta chains from one specimen sequenced in a study of shared clonotypes between healthy human individuals. Generated by immunoSEQ multiplex PCR, the TCRdb table keeps only in-frame clones and is missing some. The sample carries 550,000 to 800,000 clones, 90% recorded once. The sequenced sample was memory CD8+ T cells from PBMCs. Stated subset: CD45RO+ cells pooled with CCR7-negative TemRA cells. These receptor sequences come from a man aged 18-30 years in good health. Some clones in this sample may be carry-over from other donors' samples.

The CDR3 is CASSFTPVGKGNTEAFF. The CDR3 DNA is TGCGCCAGCAGCTTTACCCCAGTTGGGAAGGGGAACACTGAAGCTTTCTTT. The chain joins TRBV5-1 to TRBJ1-1; D is unresolved. V lost 2 bases and J lost 1, with 18 bases in between. This CDR3 has 17 residues. Germline CDR1 and CDR2: SGHRS and YFSETQ.

This clone was recorded once. The V and J genes are TRBV27 and TRBJ2-1; 10 positions agree with TRBD2. CDR3 size: 15 residues. Per germline, CDR1 MNHEY and CDR2 SMNVEV (reference sequence). The J segment lost 8 bases and the V segment lost 6 bases, leaving 10 bases of the junction unmatched. CDR3 sequence (DNA): TGTGCCAGCAGACTTAGCGGGAGGTCGAACCATGAGCAGTTCTTC. Protein: CASRLSGRSNHEQFF.

The V gene is TRBV7-9, the J gene TRBJ2-1, with D possibly being TRBD1 (6 bases). The CDR3 totals 16 residues. CDR1 SEHNR and CDR2 FQNEAQ come from the germline V gene (reference sequence). Trimming pared 3 bases from V and 4 bases from J, leaving 16 bases between. Here the CDR3 DNA reads TGTGCCAGCAGCTTGTCCCACAGGGAAGGGTACAATGAGCAGTTCTTC. Translating it yields CASSLSHREGYNEQFF.

The genes are TRBV27 and TRBJ1-2, with D uncertain. Germline values: CDR1 MNHEY, CDR2 SMNVEV (reference sequence). Trimming took off 6 bases at V and 8 bases at J, with 13 bases between the two ends. This CDR3 is 12 amino acids long. CDR3 DNA: TGTGCCAGCAGAGTAGACGGTCAAGGCTACACCTTC. Translating it yields CASRVDGQGYTF.